Listed below are T cell receptor beta chains from one sample, sequenced in a study of Graves' ophthalmopathy and Graves' hyperthyroidism. MiXCR was run by TCRdb on the multiplex PCR reads, yielding one entry per CDR3 protein. The repertoire holds about 380,000 distinct CDR3 sequences, 15% to 17% seen once, with roughly 7% in the top ten. Sequencing input: peripheral blood. All receptors come from a woman between 18 and 29 years old with stable Graves' hyperthyroidism. Each CDR3 is given with its conserved first and last residue. The D gene is left open where the match is weak. Not every row has a clone size; where given, it reads once, few, many or a size class.

d_call: .; j_call: TRBJ1-5; clone_size: many; cdr3_length: 14; v_call: TRBV19; cdr3_aa: CASTPKGGNQPQHF; cdr3_nt: TGTGCCAGTACCCCGAAGGGAGGCAATCAGCCCCAGCATTTT
d_call: .; j_call: TRBJ2-7; clone_size: many; cdr3_length: 15; v_call: TRBV6-5; cdr3_aa: CASSYSGFSSYEQYF; cdr3_nt: TGTGCCAGCAGTTACTCAGGGTTTAGCTCCTACGAGCAGTACTTC
d_call: .; j_call: TRBJ1-1; clone_size: .; cdr3_length: 15; v_call: TRBV12-3/TRBV12-4; cdr3_aa: CASSSDYWGNTEAFF; cdr3_nt: TGTGCCAGCAGTTCTGATTACTGGGGAAACACTGAAGCCTTCTTT
d_call: TRBD1; j_call: TRBJ1-2; clone_size: many; cdr3_length: 15; v_call: TRBV13; cdr3_aa: CASSFGQGVNYGYTF; cdr3_nt: TGTGCCAGCAGCTTCGGACAGGGGGTTAACTATGGCTACACCTTC
d_call: .; j_call: TRBJ1-1; clone_size: many; cdr3_length: 12; v_call: TRBV6-5; cdr3_aa: CASILSGTEAFF; cdr3_nt: TGTGCCAGCATCCTCAGTGGGACTGAAGCTTTCTTT
d_call: .; j_call: TRBJ2-2; clone_size: many; cdr3_length: 12; v_call: TRBV20-1; cdr3_aa: CSAEGHTGELFF; cdr3_nt: TGCAGTGCGGAGGGTCACACCGGGGAGCTGTTTTTT
d_call: TRBD1; j_call: TRBJ1-2; clone_size: many; cdr3_length: 15; v_call: TRBV10-3; cdr3_aa: CAITSYGTGTYGYTF; cdr3_nt: TGTGCCATCACCTCGTACGGGACAGGGACCTATGGCTACACCTTC
d_call: TRBD1; j_call: TRBJ2-5; clone_size: many; cdr3_length: 15; v_call: TRBV6-5; cdr3_aa: CASSFDRDIWETQYF; cdr3_nt: TGTGCCAGCAGTTTTGACAGGGATATTTGGGAGACCCAGTACTTC
d_call: TRBD2; j_call: TRBJ2-7; clone_size: few; cdr3_length: 14; v_call: TRBV5-1; cdr3_aa: CASSLASGLGEQYF; cdr3_nt: TGCGCCAGCAGTCTCGCTAGCGGGTTAGGGGAGCAGTACTTC
d_call: TRBD1; j_call: TRBJ1-5; clone_size: many; cdr3_length: 18; v_call: TRBV7-2; cdr3_aa: CASSLRGGDSLEDQPQHF; cdr3_nt: TGTGCCAGCAGCTTAAGGGGGGGGGACAGCCTCGAAGATCAGCCCCAGCATTTT